One TCR beta chain is described in this entry. Its target is unknown. The sample comes from a study of chemoradiotherapy in HPV16-positive cancers. General study results and limits: Functional assays defining HPV-specific T cells used only two HPV16-positive patients. During treatment, candidate HPV-specific clones and E7-related motifs expanded in tumor. For HPV16-positive patients, expanding HPV-responsive T cells associated with longer recurrence-free survival.

TCRdb's copy holds only in-frame clones and misses some; the assay was immunoSEQ multiplex PCR. The table includes some 25,000 clones, roughly 94% detected once. The specimen was collected from a patient who underwent chemoradiotherapy. The source is a human donor with HPV-associated anogenital cancer.

The CDR3 coding sequence is TGTGCCAGCAGAGGTACCCGGGGAAGCAATCAGCCCCAGCATTTT. Translated, it gives CASRGTRGSNQPQHF. The V call is TRBV2, the J call TRBJ1-5; no reliable D call. Germline lookup yields CDR1 SNHLY and CDR2 FYNNEI. V lost 6 bases and J 1 base, leaving 13 bases between the germline ends. The CDR3 is 15 amino acids.